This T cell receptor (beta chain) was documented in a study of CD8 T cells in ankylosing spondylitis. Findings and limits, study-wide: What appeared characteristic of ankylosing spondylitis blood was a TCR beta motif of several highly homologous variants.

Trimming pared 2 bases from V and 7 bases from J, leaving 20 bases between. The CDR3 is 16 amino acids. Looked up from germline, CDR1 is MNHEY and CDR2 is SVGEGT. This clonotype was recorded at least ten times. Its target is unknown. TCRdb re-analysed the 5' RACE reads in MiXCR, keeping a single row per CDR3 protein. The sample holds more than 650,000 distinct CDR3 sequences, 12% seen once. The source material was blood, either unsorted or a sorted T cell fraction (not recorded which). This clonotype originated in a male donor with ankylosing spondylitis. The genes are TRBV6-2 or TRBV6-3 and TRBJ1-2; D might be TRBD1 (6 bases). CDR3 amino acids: CASSYDGQRRHSGYTF. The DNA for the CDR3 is TGTGCCAGCAGTTACGACGGACAGCGCCGACACTCTGGCTACACCTTC.